One TCR beta chain is described in this entry. As handled by the study authors: From reference gene primer amplification, estimates of nucleated cell counts were derived. The method was immunoSEQ multiplex PCR; TCRdb's version includes in-frame clones alone and lacks a portion of them. V, J and clone size are those of that table, while D and trimming were read from the DNA. This sample yields about 84,000 clones, of which under 85% are seen a single time; under 35% belongs to the top ten. The data originate from a study of blood T cell repertoires in COVID-19. As for the study in general: The United States, Italy and Spain were the sources of the acute and convalescent COVID-19 samples.

Germline V gene lookup returns CDR1 SGHNT and CDR2 YYREEE (reference sequence). This CDR3 contains 13 residues. The V end lost 9 bases, the J end lost 2 bases, and 15 bases lay between the germline ends. The genes are TRBV5-4 and TRBJ2-7; D possibly corresponds to TRBD1 (7 bases). This clonotype was obtained from a woman older than 75 with acute or convalescent COVID-19. Input material: peripheral blood. CDR3 DNA: TGTGCCACCACAGGGGCGGGAACCTACGAGCAGTACTTC. The encoded protein is CATTGAGTYEQYF.